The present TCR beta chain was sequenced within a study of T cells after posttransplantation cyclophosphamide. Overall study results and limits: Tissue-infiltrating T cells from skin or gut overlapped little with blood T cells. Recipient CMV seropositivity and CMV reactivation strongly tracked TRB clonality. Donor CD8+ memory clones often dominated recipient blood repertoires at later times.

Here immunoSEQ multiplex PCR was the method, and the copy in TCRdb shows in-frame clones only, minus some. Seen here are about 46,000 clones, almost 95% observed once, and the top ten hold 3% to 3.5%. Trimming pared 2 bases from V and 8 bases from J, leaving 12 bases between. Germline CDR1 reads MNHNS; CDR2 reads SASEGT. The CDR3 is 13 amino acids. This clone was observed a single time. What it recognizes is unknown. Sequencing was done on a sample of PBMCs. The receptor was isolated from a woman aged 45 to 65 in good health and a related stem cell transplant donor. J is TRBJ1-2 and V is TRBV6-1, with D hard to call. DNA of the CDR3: TGTGCCAGCAGTGAAACGGGGTTAGGGGGCTACACCTTC. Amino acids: CASSETGLGGYTF.